Listed here are 18 T cell receptor beta chains from one sample, sequenced in a study of OX40 agonist ivuxolimab in advanced cancers. The method was immunoSEQ multiplex PCR; TCRdb's version includes in-frame clones alone and lacks a portion of them. Among about 80,000 clones listed, 80% to 90% were seen once. The material sequenced was CD4+ or CD8+ T cells sorted from blood, taken in a trial of the OX40 agonist ivuxolimab. The receptors were sampled from an adult with an advanced solid tumor such as melanoma, head and neck, liver or kidney cancer.

The chain carries TRBV5-4 and TRBJ2-5; 8 nucleotides align to TRBD2. This CDR3 region has 14 residues. Germline assignment: CDR1 SGHNT and CDR2 YYREEE (reference sequence). V lost 4 bases and J lost 9; bases outside the gene matches: 11. This chain's CDR3 is CASSLQREKSPQYF. The CDR3 DNA reads TGTGCCAGCAGCCTCCAGCGGGAGAAGTCGCCCCAGTACTTC.

The rearrangement links TRBV5-5 to TRBJ2-1; D is unresolved. Germline CDR1 reads SGHKS; CDR2 reads YYEKEE (reference sequence). CDR3 length: 14 residues. Trimming took 5 bases from V and 2 from J, leaving 11 bases between them. CDR3 in amino acids: CASRVGVAYNEQFF. CDR3 sequence (DNA): TGTGCCAGCAGGGTGGGCGTAGCCTACAATGAGCAGTTCTTC.

The chain combines TRBV7-2 with TRBJ1-2; weak D call: TRBD1 (5 bases). The CDR3 runs 14 residues. CDR1 SGHTA and CDR2 FQGNSA come from the germline V gene. The V end lost 4 bases, the J end lost 2 bases, and 11 bases lay between the germline ends. CDR3 sequence: CASSSTTVNYGYTF. In DNA form, the CDR3 reads TGTGCCAGCAGCTCTACGACAGTGAACTATGGCTACACCTTC.

The V and J genes are TRBV19 and TRBJ2-7; TRBD2 matches 7 bases. The CDR3 is 16 residues long. Trimming at V came to 1 base and at J to 3 bases, leaving 9 bases not matched to a gene. Per germline, CDR1 LNHDA and CDR2 SQIVND (reference sequence). In DNA form, the CDR3 reads TGTGCCAGTAGTATAGTGGGGGGGGTTGGCGTCTACGAGCAGTACTTC. Translation gives CASSIVGGVGVYEQYF.

Only a few counts were recorded for this clone. The chain links TRBV11-2 to TRBJ2-2; no clear D. The V gene's germline CDR1 is SGHAT and CDR2 FQNNGV. This CDR3 contains 13 residues. Between the trimmed V and J ends, which lost 5 bases and 5 bases, there was a span of 9 bases. For the CDR3, the DNA is TGTGCCAGCAGCGTAAAAGGGACCGGGGAGCTGTTTTTT. Translation: CASSVKGTGELFF.

CDR3 sequence (DNA): TGTGCCTGGAGTGCGAGACCGGACTATGGCTACACCTTC. Its protein product is CAWSARPDYGYTF. The chain combines TRBV30 with TRBJ1-2, with D unresolved. The CDR3 contains 13 residues. With 1 base removed from V and 3 bases from J, the gap between germline ends came to 9 bases. Germline V gene sequence: CDR1 GTSNPN, CDR2 SVGIG (reference sequence).

This clone was found once. This chain links TRBV6-1 with TRBJ1-1, with a possible D match to TRBD1 (5 bases). CDR1 MNHNS and CDR2 SASEGT come from the germline V gene. Trimming cost V 10 bases and J 1 base, with 13 bases left between them. The CDR3 runs to 13 residues. CDR3 coding DNA: TGTGCCAACGTAGGGGAGCCGAACACTGAAGCTTTCTTT. It translates to CANVGEPNTEAFF.

This chain uses TRBV6-5 with TRBJ2-2, with D possibly being TRBD1 or TRBD2 (5 bases each). Germline CDR1 is MNHEY and CDR2 is SVGAGI. The CDR3 is 14 residues long. Trimming pared 7 bases from V and 5 bases from J, leaving 14 bases between. The CDR3 protein is CASTPSGTTGELFF. The CDR3 DNA reads TGTGCCAGCACCCCATCTGGGACGACCGGGGAGCTGTTTTTT.

V gene TRBV10-2 combines with J gene TRBJ2-7; either TRBD1 or TRBD2 may fit D (5 bases each). Trimming removed 6 bases from V and 2 bases from J, with 17 bases in between. Germline V CDR1 and CDR2: WSHSY, SAAADI. The CDR3 is made up of 15 amino acids. The chain's CDR3 is CASRTESGIPYEQYF. Here the CDR3 DNA reads TGCGCCAGCAGGACAGAGAGCGGTATACCCTACGAGCAGTACTTC.

The chain has TRBV5-1 and TRBJ2-3, with D perhaps assigned TRBD1 or TRBD2 (5 bases each). Germline V gene sequence: CDR1 SGHRS, CDR2 YFSETQ. This CDR3 comprises 16 residues. V gave up 3 bases and J gave up 6 bases, with 20 bases separating them. The CDR3 DNA follows: TGCGCCAGCAGCTCCACGGCCGGGACCCCGAGGGATACGCAGTATTTT. The encoded protein is CASSSTAGTPRDTQYF. Full variable domain (outside the CDR3, taken from reference TRBV5-1 and TRBJ2-3): KAGVTQTPRYLIKTRGQQVTLSCSPISGHRSVSWYQQTPGQGLQFLFEYFSETQRNKGNFPGRFSGRQFSNSRSEMNVSTLELGDSALYLCASSSTAGTPRDTQYFGPGTRLTVL.

The CDR3 here is CASSSSPIGGRGGDTQYF. The CDR3 DNA reads as TGTGCCAGCAGCTCCTCCCCTATTGGTGGCAGGGGCGGTGATACGCAGTATTTT. The chain couples TRBV5-4 to TRBJ2-3; a possible D gene is TRBD1 (6 bases). The CDR3 totals 18 residues. Per germline, CDR1 SGHNT and CDR2 YYREEE (reference sequence). Trimming shortened V by 3 bases and J by 6 bases, and 26 bases separated the two germline ends.

The CDR3 DNA sequence: TGTGCCAGCAGCCCTCGACTAGCCGTTAACAATGAGCAGTTCTTC. As protein: CASSPRLAVNNEQFF. The chain uses TRBV7-2 and TRBJ2-1; TRBD2 aligns across 7 bases. CDR1 is SGHTA, CDR2 FQGNSA, per germline. The CDR3 runs 15 residues. The V segment lost 5 bases and the J segment 5 bases; nucleotides outside the gene matches: 9.

The J gene is TRBJ2-2, the V gene TRBV6-6; 8 bases match TRBD2. The J segment lost 6 bases and the V segment lost 6 bases, leaving 0 bases of the junction unmatched. Looked up from germline, CDR1 is MNHNY and CDR2 is SVGAGI (reference sequence). The CDR3 length is 12 residues. In DNA form, the CDR3 reads TGTGCCAGCAGACTAGCGGCCGGGGAGCTGTTTTTT. It yields the protein CASRLAAGELFF.

V is TRBV9 and J is TRBJ2-7; TRBD1 matches 9 bases. The trim removed 5 bases at V and 3 bases at J, leaving 15 bases unmatched. The CDR3 covers 17 residues. Germline V gene sequence: CDR1 SGDLS, CDR2 YYNGEE. CDR3 DNA sequence: TGTGCCAGCAGTGCCTCGGACAGGGGTGGAAGGGACTACGAGCAGTACTTC. It specifies CASSASDRGGRDYEQYF.

The V call is TRBV28, the J call TRBJ2-5, with D unresolved. Trimming shortened V by 7 bases and J by 1 base, and 10 bases separated the two germline ends. This CDR3 has 13 amino acids. Germline V gene data show CDR1 as MDHEN and CDR2 as SYDVKM. DNA for the CDR3: TGTGCCAGCATGCGTCAGTTCCAAGAGACCCAGTACTTC. Amino acids: CASMRQFQETQYF.

This clone has just one count. This chain connects TRBV5-4 to TRBJ1-2; TRBD1 aligns across 8 bases. This CDR3 region has 14 residues. V shed 4 bases, J shed 6 bases, and the junction held 8 bases outside the gene matches. Per the germline V gene, CDR1 is SGHNT and CDR2 is YYREEE (reference sequence). The CDR3 DNA follows: TGTGCCAGCAGCCGGGACAGGCCTAGGGATGGCTACACCTTC. This codes for CASSRDRPRDGYTF.

The rearrangement links TRBV9 to TRBJ2-7, with TRBD2 identical over 8 bases. The germline gives CDR1 SGDLS, CDR2 YYNGEE. V shed 1 base, J shed 4 bases, and the junction held 7 bases outside the gene matches. CDR3 length: 15 residues. Here the CDR3 DNA reads TGTGCCAGCAGCGTACGGGGGGGCCCCAGTTACGAGCAGTACTTC. It specifies CASSVRGGPSYEQYF.

This sequence joins TRBV19 and TRBJ2-7; weak D call: TRBD1 (5 bases). The CDR3 length is 15 residues. CDR1 is LNHDA and CDR2 is SQIVND in the germline V gene (reference sequence). Trimming removed 1 base at V and 3 bases at J, with 13 bases between. CDR3 nucleotides: TGTGCCAGTAGTATAGTTCGCGCAGGGTACTACGAGCAGTACTTC. Translating it yields CASSIVRAGYYEQYF.